This T cell receptor (beta chain) was found in a study of blood T cell repertoires in COVID-19. Turning to the study itself: Whether acute or convalescent, the COVID-19 samples came from the United States, Italy and Spain. From T cells, B-cell-depleted T cells, or PBMCs came the material, which was cDNA or gDNA.

Germline-derived CDR1 and CDR2 are SGHNT and YYREEE (reference sequence). The CDR3 loop spans 17 amino acids. Unmatched junction bases numbered 21, after V lost 9 bases and J lost 6 bases. Sequenced by immunoSEQ multiplex PCR; TCRdb stores in-frame clones only, minus some. The table has 60,000 to 70,000 clones, around nine tenths seen once; the top ten hold 1% to 1.5%. The chain has TRBV5-4 and TRBJ2-5; TRBD2 matches 9 bases. Sequencing input: peripheral blood. This sequence was found in a woman aged 55-70 years with acute or convalescent COVID-19. The CDR3 DNA reads TGTGCCACCTCTACCCCTCTGGCGGGGGGGGATCTGAAGACCCAGTACTTC. The encoded protein is CATSTPLAGGDLKTQYF.